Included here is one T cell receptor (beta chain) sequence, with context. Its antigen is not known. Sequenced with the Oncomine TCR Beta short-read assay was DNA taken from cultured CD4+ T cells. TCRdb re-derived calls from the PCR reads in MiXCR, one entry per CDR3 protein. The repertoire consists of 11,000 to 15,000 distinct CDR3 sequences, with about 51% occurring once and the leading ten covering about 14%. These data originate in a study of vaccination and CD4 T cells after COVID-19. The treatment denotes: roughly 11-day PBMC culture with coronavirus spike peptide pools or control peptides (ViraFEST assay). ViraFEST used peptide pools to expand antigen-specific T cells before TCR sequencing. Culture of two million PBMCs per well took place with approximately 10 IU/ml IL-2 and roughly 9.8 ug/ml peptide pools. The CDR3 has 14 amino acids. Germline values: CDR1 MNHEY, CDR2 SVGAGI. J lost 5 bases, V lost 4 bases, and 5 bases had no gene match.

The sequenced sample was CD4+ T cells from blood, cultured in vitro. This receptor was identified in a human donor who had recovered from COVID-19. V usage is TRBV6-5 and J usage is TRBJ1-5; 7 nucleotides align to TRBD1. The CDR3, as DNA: TGTGCCAGCAGTTCTCATCAGGGGGATCAGCCCCAGCATTTT. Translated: CASSSHQGDQPQHF.